Included here is one T cell receptor (beta chain) sequence, with context. The antigen is unknown. As the sequencing template, cDNA was produced by extracting RNA and reverse transcribing it. Some clones are missing from TCRdb's copy, which holds only in-frame ones; the method was immunoSEQ multiplex PCR. This repertoire shows under 200,000 clones, around 59% found once; its top ten account for 14%. Trimming cost V 3 bases and J 1 base; bases outside gene matches: 3. This CDR3 region has 14 residues. CDR1 SGHRS and CDR2 YFSETQ come from the germline V gene. Treatment: oral pan-JAK inhibitor, 5-10 mg twice daily. Peripheral blood, together with lesional scalp punch biopsies, was collected from alopecia areata patients. The sample belongs to a study of CD8+ T cells in alopecia areata. As for the study in general: Patients in the treated group were given tofacitinib by mouth, 5 to 10 mg twice a day.

Study results and caveats: For patients receiving tofacitinib, scalp clonality and expanded CD8+ clones among the top 100 significantly decreased.

The TCR was taken from a human donor with alopecia areata. The material sequenced was CD4+ T cells sorted from blood, taken at week 24, from a patient treated with tofacitinib. The J gene is TRBJ2-5, the V gene TRBV5-1; the match to TRBD1 covers 7 bases. Here the CDR3 DNA reads TGCGCCAGCAGCTACCGGGACAGCCAAGAGACCCAGTACTTC. It codes for CASSYRDSQETQYF.